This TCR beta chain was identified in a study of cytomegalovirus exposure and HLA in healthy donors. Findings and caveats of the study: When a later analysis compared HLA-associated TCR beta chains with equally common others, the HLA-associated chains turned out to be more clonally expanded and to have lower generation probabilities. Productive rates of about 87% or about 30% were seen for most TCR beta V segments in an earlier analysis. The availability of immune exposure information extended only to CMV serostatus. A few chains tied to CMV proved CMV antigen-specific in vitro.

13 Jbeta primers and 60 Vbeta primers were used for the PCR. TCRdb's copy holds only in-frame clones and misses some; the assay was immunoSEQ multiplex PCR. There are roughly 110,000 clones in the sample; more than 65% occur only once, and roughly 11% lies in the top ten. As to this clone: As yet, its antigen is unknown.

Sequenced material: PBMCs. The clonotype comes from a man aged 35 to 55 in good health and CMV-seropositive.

This chain's CDR3 is CASSLRTGDGTQYF. As DNA, the CDR3 is TGTGCCAGCAGCTTGAGGACAGGGGATGGGACCCAGTACTTC. This sequence joins TRBV5-6 and TRBJ2-5; 9 nucleotides align to TRBD1. V trimming: 1 base; J trimming: 7 bases; junction bases outside the gene matches: 5. This CDR3 is built from 14 residues. The germline V gene has CDR1 SGHDT and CDR2 YYEEEE.